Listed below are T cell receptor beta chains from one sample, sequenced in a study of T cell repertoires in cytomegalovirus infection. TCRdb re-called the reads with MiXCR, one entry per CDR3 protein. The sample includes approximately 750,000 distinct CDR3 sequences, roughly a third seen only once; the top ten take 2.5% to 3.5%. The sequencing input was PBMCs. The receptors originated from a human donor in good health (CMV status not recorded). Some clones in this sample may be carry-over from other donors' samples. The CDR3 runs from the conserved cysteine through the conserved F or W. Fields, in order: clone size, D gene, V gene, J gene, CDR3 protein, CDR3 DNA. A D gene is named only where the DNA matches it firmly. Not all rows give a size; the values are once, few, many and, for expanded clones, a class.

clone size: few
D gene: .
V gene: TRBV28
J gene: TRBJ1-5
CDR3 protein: CASSFVEGRTQHF
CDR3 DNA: TGTGCCAGCAGTTTTGTCGAGGGGAGGACCCAGCATTTT

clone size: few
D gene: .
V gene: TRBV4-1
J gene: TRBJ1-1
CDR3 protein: CASSQEQGYTEAFF
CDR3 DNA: TGCGCCAGCAGCCAAGAACAGGGTTACACTGAAGCTTTCTTT

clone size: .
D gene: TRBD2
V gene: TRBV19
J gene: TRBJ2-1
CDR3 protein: CASSISGRAPAFF
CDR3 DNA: TGTGCCAGTAGTATTTCCGGGAGGGCCCCCGCTTTCTTC

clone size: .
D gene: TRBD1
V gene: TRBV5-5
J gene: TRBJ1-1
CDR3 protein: CASSLTPGQGANTEAFF
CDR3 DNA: TGTGCCAGCAGCTTGACCCCAGGACAGGGGGCGAACACTGAAGCTTTCTTT

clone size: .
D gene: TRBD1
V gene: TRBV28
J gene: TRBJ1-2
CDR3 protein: CASINRGRGGYTF
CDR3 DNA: TGTGCCAGCATAAACAGGGGGCGGGGAGGCTACACCTTC

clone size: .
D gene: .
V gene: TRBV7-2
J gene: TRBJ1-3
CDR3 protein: CASSLERNRFDSGNTIYF
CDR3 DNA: TGTGCCAGCAGCTTAGAACGGAACAGGTTCGACTCTGGAAACACCATATATTTT

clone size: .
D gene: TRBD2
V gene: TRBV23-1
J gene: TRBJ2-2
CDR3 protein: CASSQSRGDPNTGELFF
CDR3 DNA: TGCGCCAGCAGTCAATCGCGGGGGGATCCTAACACCGGGGAGCTGTTTTTT

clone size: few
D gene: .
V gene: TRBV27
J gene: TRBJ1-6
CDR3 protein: CASSLSAQGDSPLHF
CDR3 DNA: TGTGCCAGCAGTTTATCGGCACAGGGAGATTCACCCCTCCACTTT

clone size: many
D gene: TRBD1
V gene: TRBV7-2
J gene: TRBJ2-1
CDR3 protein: CASSPRTGSSYNEQFF
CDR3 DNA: TGTGCCAGCAGCCCCAGGACAGGGAGCTCCTACAATGAGCAGTTCTTC

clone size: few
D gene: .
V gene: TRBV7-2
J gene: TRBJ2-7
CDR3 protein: CASSLNKRYEQYF
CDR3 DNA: TGTGCCAGCAGCTTAAACAAGCGTTACGAGCAGTACTTC

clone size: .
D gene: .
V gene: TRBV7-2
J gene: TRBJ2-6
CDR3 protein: CASSFDTSGANVLTF
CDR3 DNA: TGTGCCAGCAGCTTCGACACCTCTGGGGCCAACGTCCTGACTTTC

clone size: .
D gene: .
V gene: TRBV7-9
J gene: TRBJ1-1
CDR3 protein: CASSRTRGGSNTEAFF
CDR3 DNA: TGTGCCAGCAGCCGTACCAGGGGAGGCAGCAACACTGAAGCTTTCTTT

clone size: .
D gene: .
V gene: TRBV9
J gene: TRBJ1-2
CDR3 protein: CASSGEGTINYGYTF
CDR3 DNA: TGTGCCAGCAGCGGTGAGGGTACTATTAACTATGGCTACACCTTC

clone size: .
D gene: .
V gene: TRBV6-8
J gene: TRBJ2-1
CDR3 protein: CASSYSSGDKFF
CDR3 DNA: TGTGCCAGCAGTTACTCGAGCGGTGACAAGTTCTTC

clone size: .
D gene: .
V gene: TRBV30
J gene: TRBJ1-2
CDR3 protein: CAWSPPPSFYGYTF
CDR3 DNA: TGTGCCTGGAGTCCCCCACCGAGCTTCTATGGCTACACCTTC

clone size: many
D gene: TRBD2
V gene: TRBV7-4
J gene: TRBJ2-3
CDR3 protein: CASSLSGRRRDTQYF
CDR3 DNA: TGTGCCAGCAGCCTGAGCGGGAGAAGAAGAGATACGCAGTATTTT

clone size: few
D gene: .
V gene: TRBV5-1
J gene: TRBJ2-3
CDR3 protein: CASSLAEGRGAPTDTQYF
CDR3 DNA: TGCGCCAGCAGCTTGGCCGAAGGGAGGGGGGCTCCCACAGATACGCAGTATTTT

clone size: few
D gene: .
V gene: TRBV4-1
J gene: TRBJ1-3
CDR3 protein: CASSQVVGGVGNTIYF
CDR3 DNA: TGCGCCAGCAGCCAAGTCGTCGGGGGCGTGGGAAACACCATATATTTT

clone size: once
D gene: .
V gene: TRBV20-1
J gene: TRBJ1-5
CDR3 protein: CSARGRDAGFLHF
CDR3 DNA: TGCAGTGCTAGAGGTAGAGACGCGGGCTTTCTTCATTTT

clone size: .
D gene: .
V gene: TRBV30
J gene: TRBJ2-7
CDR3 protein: CAWRMGLSYEQYF
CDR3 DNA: TGTGCCTGGAGGATGGGCCTGTCCTACGAGCAGTACTTC

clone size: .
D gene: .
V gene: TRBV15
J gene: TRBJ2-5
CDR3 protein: CATSRVTRGARETQYF
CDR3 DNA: TGTGCCACCAGCAGAGTAACCCGCGGGGCCAGGGAGACCCAGTACTTC

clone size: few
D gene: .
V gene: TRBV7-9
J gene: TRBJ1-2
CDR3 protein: CASSLNNNYGYTF
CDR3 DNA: TGTGCCAGCAGCTTAAATAACAACTATGGCTACACCTTC

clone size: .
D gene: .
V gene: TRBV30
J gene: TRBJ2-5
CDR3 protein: CAWSPRPGETQYF
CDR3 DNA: TGTGCCTGGAGTCCAAGGCCGGGGGAGACCCAGTACTTC